This TCR beta chain was documented in a study of blood T cell repertoires in COVID-19. Study-wide context: Whether acute or convalescent, the COVID-19 samples came from the United States, Italy and Spain.

Germline V lookup: CDR1 ENHRY, CDR2 SYGVKD. Trimming removed 0 bases at V and 3 bases at J, with 12 bases between. The CDR3 spans 15 residues. Authors' data handling: Estimated nucleated cell counts came from reference gene primer amplification. TCRdb's table, derived via immunoSEQ multiplex PCR, lists solely in-frame clones and lacks some. The D gene and trimming were derived from the DNA, and the V and J assignments and clone size from that table. The sample has roughly 290,000 clones; around 87% are singletons. The TCR comes from a woman under 30 with acute COVID-19. The chain couples TRBV10-3 to TRBJ2-7; possibly TRBD1 for D (6 bases). The specimen was PBMCs or T cells enriched from blood (not recorded which). The CDR3 nucleotides read TGTGCCATCAGTGAGTCGAGTACAGGGAACTACGAGCAGTACTTC. Its protein product is CAISESSTGNYEQYF.